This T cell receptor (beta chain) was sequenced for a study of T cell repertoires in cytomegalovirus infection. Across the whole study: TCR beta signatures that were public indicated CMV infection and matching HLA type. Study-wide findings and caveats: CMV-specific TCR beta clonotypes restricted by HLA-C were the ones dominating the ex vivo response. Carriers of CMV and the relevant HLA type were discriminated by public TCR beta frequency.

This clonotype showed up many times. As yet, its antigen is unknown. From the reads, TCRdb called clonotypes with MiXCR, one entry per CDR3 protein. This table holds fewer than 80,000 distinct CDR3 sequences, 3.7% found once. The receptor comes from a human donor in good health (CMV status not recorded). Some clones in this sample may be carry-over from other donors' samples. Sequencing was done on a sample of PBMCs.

Written as DNA, the CDR3 is TGTGCCAGCAGCGAGCAGGTGAACACTGAAGCTTTCTTT. It codes for CASSEQVNTEAFF. This chain connects TRBV2 to TRBJ1-1; D is unclear. This CDR3 is built from 13 residues. The V end lost 6 bases, the J end lost 0 bases, and 8 bases lay between the germline ends. The germline V gene encodes CDR1 SNHLY and CDR2 FYNNEI.